The clone carrying this TCR beta chain is labeled as medium-sized (0.01 to 0.1%). Its cognate antigen is unknown. For a library built for alpha chains, this beta chain is a stray read; little rests on its size. The CDR3 spans 16 residues. Germline CDR1 SGHTA, CDR2 FQGNSA. V shed 4 bases and J 10 bases; nucleotides not matched to a gene: 9. This record belongs to a study of spatial heterogeneity in lung cancer. Study background: Raw sequencing reads included, on average, more than 9.5 appearances of each unique TCR and UMI combination. Study-wide points: Expanded alpha and beta TCR counts within tumors tracked tumor mutation counts.

TCRdb reprocessed the 5' RACE reads with MiXCR, giving one entry per CDR3 protein. The data contain 9,500 to 12,000 distinct CDR3 sequences, under 10% of them singletons. Time point given: sample taken at primary tumor resection. The sequence was obtained from a female donor with early-stage non-small cell lung cancer. The chain carries TRBV7-2 and TRBJ2-2, with 13 bases aligning to TRBD2. Sample: lung tumor tissue, taken at surgery. CDR3 protein: CASSSGLAGEVKELFF. For the CDR3, the DNA is TGTGCCAGCAGCTCCGGACTAGCGGGGGAGGTAAAGGAGCTGTTTTTT.